The next 8 T cell receptor beta chains were all read from a single sample in a study of blood T cell repertoires in COVID-19. Only in-frame clones appear in the TCRdb table, and some are missing; sequencing was by immunoSEQ multiplex PCR. The sample shows 130,000 to 150,000 clones, less than 90% of them seen only once. Input material: PBMCs or T cells enriched from blood (not recorded which). The receptors here all came from a woman between 45 and 60 years old who had been exposed to COVID-19.

The chain employs TRBV19 and TRBJ1-1; D not certain. Trimming took off 3 bases at V and 4 bases at J, with 9 bases between the two ends. The CDR3 is 13 amino acids. Germline CDR1 LNHDA, CDR2 SQIVND (reference sequence). Here the CDR3 reads CASSMDRGTEAFF. In DNA, the CDR3 is TGTGCCAGTAGTATGGATAGAGGCACTGAAGCTTTCTTT.

The V gene is TRBV12-3 or TRBV12-4, the J gene TRBJ1-6; D unresolved. V lost 2 bases to trimming and J lost 10 bases, with 9 bases between them. The length of the CDR3 is 13 residues. The CDR3 DNA is TGTGCCAGCAGTTTATCTGGGCAATCACCCCTCCACTTT. It codes for CASSLSGQSPLHF.

The rearrangement uses TRBV12-3 or TRBV12-4 and TRBJ2-2, with no clear D. The CDR3 is 10 amino acids. The germline V and J ends were trimmed by 10 bases and 6 bases, with 6 bases remaining between them. The CDR3 DNA reads TGTGCCACCCTAGCCGGGGAGCTGTTTTTT. This codes for CATLAGELFF.

The chain employs TRBV6-5 and TRBJ2-2; 7 bases are shared with TRBD1. This CDR3 has 15 amino acids. Losses at the gene ends were 2 bases for V and 5 bases for J; bases not matched to a gene: 5. Germline V CDR1 and CDR2: MNHEY, SVGAGI. The DNA of the CDR3 is TGTGCCAGCAGTTACGCGAGGGGGCGGACCGGGGAGCTGTTTTTT. Translated: CASSYARGRTGELFF.

The CDR3 region is CASSQPPGYEQYF. The DNA of the CDR3 is TGTGCCAGCAGCCAACCGCCGGGTTACGAGCAGTACTTC. This rearrangement joins TRBV14 to TRBJ2-7; no clear D gene. Between the trimmed V and J ends, which lost 2 bases and 4 bases, there was a span of 9 bases. Germline V gene sequence: CDR1 SGHDN, CDR2 FVKESK. The CDR3 has 13 amino acids.

The J gene is TRBJ1-5, the V gene TRBV30; possibly TRBD1 for D (6 bases). Germline V gene lookup returns CDR1 GTSNPN and CDR2 SVGIG (reference sequence). The CDR3 is 15 amino acids. V lost 4 bases and J lost 3, with 16 bases in between. The CDR3 DNA is TGTGCCTGGACCTTCGGGCAGGGGTACAATCAGCCCCAGCATTTT. Translating gives CAWTFGQGYNQPQHF. The full variable domain, completed using reference TRBV30 and TRBJ1-5, is SQTIHQWPATLVQPVGSPLSLECTVEGTSNPNLYWYRQAAGRGLQLLFYSVGIGQISSEVPQNLSASRPQDRQFILSSKKLLLSDSGFYLCAWTFGQGYNQPQHFGDGTRLSIL.

The chain has TRBV4-1 and TRBJ2-1; a possible D gene is TRBD1 (7 bases). Germline V lookup: CDR1 MGHRA, CDR2 YSYEKL. V was clipped by 2 bases and J by 0 bases, with 20 bases between them. The CDR3 sequence is 19 residues long. CDR3 sequence reads: CASSQIRQGVGGSYNEQFF. For the CDR3, the DNA is TGCGCCAGCAGCCAAATTCGGCAGGGGGTGGGGGGCTCCTACAATGAGCAGTTCTTC.

The chain uses TRBV6-2 or TRBV6-3 and TRBJ1-1, with TRBD1 matching 8 bases. V was pared by 5 bases and J by 8 bases, with 10 bases of the junction left unmatched. The germline V gene has CDR1 MNHEY and CDR2 SVGEGT. The CDR3 has 14 amino acids. The chain's CDR3 is CASSPQGGRREAFF. DNA for the CDR3: TGTGCCAGCAGTCCACAGGGGGGTCGGAGGGAAGCTTTCTTT.